The clone carrying this TCR beta chain was picked up a small number of times. Its target is not known. The junction departs from germline at one end; a sequencing error may be responsible. These data come from a study of early T cells in non-severe SARS-CoV-2 infection. Study-wide results and limits: Comparison of clonotypes with VDJdb favored anti-spike CD8 responses while missing private and CD4 specificities.

Separate cDNA molecules each had unique molecular identifiers attached to them. TCRdb reprocessed the 5' RACE reads via MiXCR and lists one record per CDR3 protein. The sample lists 20,000 to 30,000 distinct CDR3 sequences, roughly 4% seen once, with around 4.8% in the top ten. Germline lookup yields CDR1 SGHAT and CDR2 FQNNGV. The CDR3 is made up of 13 amino acids. The gene calls are TRBV11-2 and TRBJ2-5; 7 positions agree with TRBD2. Sample: whole blood. This receptor was identified in an adult who was a healthcare worker with PCR-confirmed SARS-CoV-2 infection or an uninfected control (not recorded which). In DNA form, the CDR3 reads TGTCCCAGTTCGCGGGAGCGACAAGAGACCCAGTACTTC. It codes for CPSSRERQETQYF.